This T cell receptor (beta chain) was sequenced for a study of shared clonotypes between healthy human individuals. Whole-study results and caveats: Estimated clonotype richness was generally higher in naive than memory subsets. In the sorted subsets, rarefaction showed sequencing was incomplete despite large depth.

Trimming pared 7 bases from V and 0 bases from J, leaving 18 bases between. CDR1 is SNHLY, CDR2 FYNNEI, per germline. The CDR3 length is 16 residues. As concerns this clone: Antigen unknown. This specimen includes other DNA sequences encoding the same CDR3.

Splitting of each subset's genomic DNA was done evenly across several immunoSEQ plates. Sequenced by immunoSEQ multiplex PCR; TCRdb stores in-frame clones only, minus some. The top ten clones hold 0.36% of a sample with around 2.5 million clones, roughly 93% of them seen once. The sequence was collected from a man in his late teens or twenties in good health. Some clones in this sample may be carry-over from other donors' samples. J is TRBJ1-2 and V is TRBV2, with a weak D call TRBD1 (5 bases). The sample comprised naive CD4+ T cells from PBMCs. Specified subset: CD45RA+ positively selected. CDR3 in amino acids: CASNQGNPYPNYGYTF. CDR3 nucleotides: TGTGCCAGCAACCAGGGCAACCCCTATCCTAACTATGGCTACACCTTC.